Included here is one T cell receptor (beta chain) sequence, with context. These data belong to a study of OX40 agonist ivuxolimab in advanced cancers. Profiled with immunoSEQ multiplex PCR; TCRdb holds only in-frame clones, not every one. Found here are about 97,000 clones, 80% to 90% of them singletons; the top ten hold more than 5%. This clonotype was sampled from an adult with an advanced solid tumor such as melanoma, head and neck, liver or kidney cancer. The sample was CD4+ or CD8+ T cells sorted from blood, taken in a trial of the OX40 agonist ivuxolimab.

The CDR3 loop is CAIRGGQGRDEQYF. CDR3 DNA sequence: TGTGCCATCAGGGGAGGACAGGGGAGGGACGAGCAGTACTTC. The rearrangement uses TRBV10-3 and TRBJ2-7; 9 nucleotides align to TRBD1. Trimming removed 6 bases from V and 5 bases from J; junction bases left unmatched: 8. CDR1 and CDR2 from the germline V gene are ENHRY and SYGVKD. The CDR3 covers 14 residues.